Below, one T cell receptor beta chain is given with its context. Its antigen is unknown. The sample holds no much larger clone one base away, and base qualities are not on file. The time point label corresponds to: 4 weeks on oral tofacitinib. The intended sense of this specimen's treatment or condition label: oral pan-JAK inhibitor, 5-10 mg twice daily. Lesional scalp punch biopsies and peripheral blood were obtained from alopecia areata patients. PBMCs were isolated by density centrifugation and stained for CD3, CD4 and CD8, and CD4+ and CD8+ T cells were sorted on a FACSAria. Preparation of the library involved the immunoSEQ multiplex PCR assay. RNA was extracted from all samples and reverse transcribed into cDNA, which served as template for TCR sequencing. First-strand cDNA was synthesized with SuperScript III using a 2:1 mix of oligo-dT and random hexamers. A synthetic immune receptor repertoire was used to measure amplification bias, and any remaining bias was corrected computationally. The study's own analysis went as follows. Raw reads were preprocessed to remove errors, and CDR3 was defined by IMGT conventions from the conserved cysteine to phenylalanine. Clonality was calculated as 1 minus Shannon entropy normalized by log2 of the number of productive unique TCRs. Scalp TCRbeta sequences were cross-referenced with sorted blood CD4 and CD8 repertoires so that the CD4 or CD8 identity of scalp clones could be inferred. TCRdb limited this immuneACCESS table to in-frame rearrangements with V and J called. A share of clones is missing; checked studies link under half to unresolved V genes, and the rest is unexplained. The DNA was the basis for D and trimming; V, J and clone size are from that table. Within this sample are some 120,000 clones, with approximately 57% of them counted one time only. Jointly, the top ten make up more than 5% of the sample.

The data were taken from a study of CD8+ T cells in alopecia areata (dated by TCRdb to 2017 to 2018). As for the study more broadly: The treated patients took part in an open-label pilot trial in which moderate-to-severe alopecia areata was treated with oral tofacitinib at 5 to 10 mg twice daily. Scalp clonality was compared across normal scalp (n=4), patchy alopecia areata scalp (n=8), and alopecia totalis/universalis scalp (n=8). Tofacitinib-treated patients had biopsies at baseline and at 4 and 24 weeks of treatment, with a later scalp biopsy in several patients. In humans, TCRbeta sequencing was performed on scalp tissue and on sorted CD4+ and CD8+ peripheral blood T cells from healthy controls and from patients with patchy or totalis/universalis alopecia areata. In treated patients, disease severity was measured using the SALT score, which gives the percentage of scalp surface area affected. Patients received tofacitinib for 6 to 18 months and were then followed off drug for 6 months to check for delayed response and recurrence. RNA was extracted with the PAXgene miRNA kit for fixed scalp, the miRNeasy kit for PBMCs, and the RNeasy kit for mouse skin. High-throughput TCRbeta sequencing was used to examine T cell clonal expansion in alopecia areata in both the C3H/HeJ mouse model and human patients. TCRbeta CDR3 regions were amplified by immunoSEQ multiplex PCR with 35 Vbeta forward and 13 Jbeta reverse primers. Results and caveats for the whole study, not just this receptor: Scalp TCR repertoire analysis is complicated because resident alphabeta T cells in normal human skin are also sequenced, whereas mouse skin is dominated by gammadelta T cells. Because the treated cohort was small and had just a single nonresponder, larger studies are needed to establish links between baseline CD8+ expansion and response. Higher clonality and more expanded CD8+ clones were observed in lesional scalp than in normal scalp, particularly in alopecia totalis/universalis, a finding suggestive of antigenic drive. TCR sequences shared between patients were less clear than in mice, possibly partly because of HLA diversity in the patient population. Scalp clonality and the number of expanded CD8+ clones among the top 100 scalp clones were significantly decreased by tofacitinib. Many expanded lesional clones were found to persist in scalp and blood during tofacitinib treatment, and relapse after treatment cessation may be partly explained by this persistence.

Source: CD4+ T cells sorted from blood, taken at week 4, from a patient treated with tofacitinib. This TCR came from a human donor with alopecia areata.

The DNA sequence follows: TGCAGCGTTGATTGGGTTCAGCCCCAGCATTTT. It codes for CSVDWVQPQHF. The chain was built from TRBV29-1 and TRBJ1-5, with the identity of the D gene unclear. From its cysteine to its phenylalanine, the CDR3 spans 11 amino acids. The entry retains the CDR3 DNA only, 33 bases that are in frame from base 1. The junction shows trimming of 3 bases on V and 6 bases on J, plus 6 bases between the germline ends. CDR1 and CDR2, looked up from the germline V gene, are SQVTM and ANQGSEA.